Reported below is one T cell receptor (beta chain). The repertoire was sequenced with immunoSEQ multiplex PCR; TCRdb's copy has only in-frame clones and lacks some. The sample consists of roughly 280,000 clones, 83% of them appearing once. The V gene's germline CDR1 is SGHDT and CDR2 YYEEEE. V lost 4 bases and J lost 1, with 13 bases in between. The CDR3 has 15 amino acids. This record comes from a study of blood T cell repertoires in COVID-19. This TCR came from a man in his sixties who had recovered from COVID-19. Sequencing used peripheral blood. The J gene is TRBJ2-3, the V gene TRBV5-6, with D possibly TRBD1 on 6 matching bases. The CDR3 is CASSARGVGTDTQYF. The CDR3 DNA follows: TGTGCCAGCAGCGCCAGGGGAGTAGGCACAGATACGCAGTATTTT.